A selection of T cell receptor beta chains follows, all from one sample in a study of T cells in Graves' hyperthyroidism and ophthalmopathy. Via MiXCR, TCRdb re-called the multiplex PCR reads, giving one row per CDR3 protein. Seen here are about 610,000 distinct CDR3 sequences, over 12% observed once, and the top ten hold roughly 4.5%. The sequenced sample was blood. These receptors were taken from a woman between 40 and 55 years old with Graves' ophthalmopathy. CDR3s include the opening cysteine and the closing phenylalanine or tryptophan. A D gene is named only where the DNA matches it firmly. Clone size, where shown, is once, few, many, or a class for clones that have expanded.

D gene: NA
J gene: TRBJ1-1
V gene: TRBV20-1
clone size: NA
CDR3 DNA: TGCAGTGCCCTGCGGGCACCGAACACTGAAGCTTTCTTT
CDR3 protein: CSALRAPNTEAFF

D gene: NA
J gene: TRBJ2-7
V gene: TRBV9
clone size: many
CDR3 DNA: TGTGCCAGCAGCGTAGGTCCAGCGTTCTACGAGCAGTACTTC
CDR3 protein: CASSVGPAFYEQYF

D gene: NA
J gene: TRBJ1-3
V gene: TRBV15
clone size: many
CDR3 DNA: TGTGCCACTTCAGGGTTTTCCGGAAACACCATATATTTT
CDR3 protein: CATSGFSGNTIYF

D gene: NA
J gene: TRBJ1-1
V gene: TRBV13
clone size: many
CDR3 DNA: TGTGCCAGCAGCTTGAAGGGGGTGGCTGAAGCTTTCTTT
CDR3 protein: CASSLKGVAEAFF

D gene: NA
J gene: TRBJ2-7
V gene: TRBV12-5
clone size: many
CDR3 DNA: TGTGCTAGTGCCCCGGCCCTAGTCGGCTACGAGCAGTACTTC
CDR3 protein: CASAPALVGYEQYF

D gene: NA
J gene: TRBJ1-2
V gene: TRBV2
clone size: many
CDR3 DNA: TGTGCCAGCGGGTGGGAGCGGGGCTACACCTTC
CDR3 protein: CASGWERGYTF

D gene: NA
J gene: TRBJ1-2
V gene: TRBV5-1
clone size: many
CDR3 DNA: TGCGCCAGCAGCTTGGAGGGAGTTCCTAACTATGGCTACACCTTC
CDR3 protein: CASSLEGVPNYGYTF

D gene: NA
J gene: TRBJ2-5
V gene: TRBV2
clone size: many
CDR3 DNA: TGTGCCACCAGCCCCAGAATCCAAGAGACCCAGTACTTC
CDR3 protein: CATSPRIQETQYF

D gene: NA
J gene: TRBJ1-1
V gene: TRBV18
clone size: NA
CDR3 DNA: TGTGCCAGCTCACGCGGACGGAGCCCAAGAGACACTGAAGCTTTCTTT
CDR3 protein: CASSRGRSPRDTEAFF

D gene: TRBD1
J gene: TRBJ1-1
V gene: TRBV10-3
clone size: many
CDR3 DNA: TGTGCCACCCGTAGGGACAGCAGTACCCGGTCCACTGAAGCTTTCTTT
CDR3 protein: CATRRDSSTRSTEAFF

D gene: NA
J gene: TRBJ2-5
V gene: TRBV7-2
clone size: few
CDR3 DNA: TGTGCCAGCAGCTTAGGGGGTACGGTAGCACAAGAGACCCAGTACTTC
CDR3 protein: CASSLGGTVAQETQYF

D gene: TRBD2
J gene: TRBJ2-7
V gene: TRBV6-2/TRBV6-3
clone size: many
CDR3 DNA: TGTGCCAGCACTAACAGGGGGACTAGCGGGAGCTACGAGCAGTACTTC
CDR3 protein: CASTNRGTSGSYEQYF

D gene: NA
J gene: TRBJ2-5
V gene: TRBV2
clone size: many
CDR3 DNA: TGTGCCAGCAGGCGGGAGACCCAGTACTTC
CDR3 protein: CASRRETQYF

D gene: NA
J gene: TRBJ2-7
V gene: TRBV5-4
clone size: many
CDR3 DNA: TGTGCCAGCAGCTTGGCACAGGACGTCGAGCAGTACTTC
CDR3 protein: CASSLAQDVEQYF

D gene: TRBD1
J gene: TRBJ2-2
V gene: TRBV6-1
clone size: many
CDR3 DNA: TGTGCCAGCAATCCCACGACAGGGGGCTATACCGGGGAGCTGTTTTTT
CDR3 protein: CASNPTTGGYTGELFF

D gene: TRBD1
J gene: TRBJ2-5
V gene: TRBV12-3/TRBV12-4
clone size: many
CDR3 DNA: TGTGCCAGCAGTGTCCCGGGACAGGGAAAGGGGACCCAGTACTTC
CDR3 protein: CASSVPGQGKGTQYF

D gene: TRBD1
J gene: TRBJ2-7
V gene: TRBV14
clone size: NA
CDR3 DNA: TGTGCCAGCAGCCAATTCGTCAGGACAGGGGTGTACGAGCAGTACTTC
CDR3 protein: CASSQFVRTGVYEQYF

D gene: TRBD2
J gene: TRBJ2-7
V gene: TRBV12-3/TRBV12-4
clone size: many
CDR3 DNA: TGTGCCAGCAGTTTGGGGGGGACTATACGATACGAGCAGTACTTC
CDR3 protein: CASSLGGTIRYEQYF

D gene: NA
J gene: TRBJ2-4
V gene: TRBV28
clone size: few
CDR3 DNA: TGTGCCAGCAGTTTAGAGAGGGGGAAGGCCAAAAACATTCAGTACTTC
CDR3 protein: CASSLERGKAKNIQYF

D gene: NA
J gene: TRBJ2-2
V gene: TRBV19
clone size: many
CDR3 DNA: TGTGCCAGTAGTACCAAAACTAGCTATCGCGGGGAGCTGTTTTTT
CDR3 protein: CASSTKTSYRGELFF

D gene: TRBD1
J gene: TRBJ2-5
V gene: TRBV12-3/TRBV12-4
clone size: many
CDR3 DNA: TGTGCCAGCAGGATTGGGACAGGGGAGACAGAGACCCAGTACTTC
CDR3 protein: CASRIGTGETETQYF

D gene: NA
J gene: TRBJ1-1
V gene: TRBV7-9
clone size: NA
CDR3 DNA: TGTGCCAGCATGGGGGTTTCGGCTGAAGCTTTCTTT
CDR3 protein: CASMGVSAEAFF

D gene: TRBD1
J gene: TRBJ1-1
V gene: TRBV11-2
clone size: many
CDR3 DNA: TGTGCCAGCAGCTCCGCGACCGGGACAGGGGGAGATGAAGCTTTCTTT
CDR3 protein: CASSSATGTGGDEAFF

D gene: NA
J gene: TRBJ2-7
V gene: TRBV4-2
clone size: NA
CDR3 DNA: TGTGCCAGCAGCCAAGAGGCCAGGGCCTACGAGCAGTACTTC
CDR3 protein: CASSQEARAYEQYF

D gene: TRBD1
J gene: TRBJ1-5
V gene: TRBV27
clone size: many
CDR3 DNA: TGTGCCAGCAGTGACAGGGCCTTAAGCAATCAGCCCCAGCATTTT
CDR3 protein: CASSDRALSNQPQHF

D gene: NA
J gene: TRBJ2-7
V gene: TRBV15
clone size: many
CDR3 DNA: TGTGCCACCAGCCGCGGGACTGAGGGATACGAGCAGTACTTC
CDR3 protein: CATSRGTEGYEQYF

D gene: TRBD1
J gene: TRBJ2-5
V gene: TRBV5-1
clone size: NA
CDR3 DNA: TGCGCCAGCAGGTCGACAGGGGTTGAGGGAGAGACCCAGTACTTC
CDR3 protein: CASRSTGVEGETQYF

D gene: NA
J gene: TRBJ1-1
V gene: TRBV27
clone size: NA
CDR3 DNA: TGTGCCAGCAGTTTAAGCTGGGGATTTGAAGCTTTCTTT
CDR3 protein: CASSLSWGFEAFF

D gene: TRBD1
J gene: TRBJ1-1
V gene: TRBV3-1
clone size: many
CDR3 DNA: TGTGCCAGCAGCCCTCAGTGGGGCAGGGGGCCCACTGAAGCTTTCTTT
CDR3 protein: CASSPQWGRGPTEAFF

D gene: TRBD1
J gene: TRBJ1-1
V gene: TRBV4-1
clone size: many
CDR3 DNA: TGCGCCAGCAGCCAAGAGACAGGGGTTAACACTGAAGCTTTCTTT
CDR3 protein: CASSQETGVNTEAFF

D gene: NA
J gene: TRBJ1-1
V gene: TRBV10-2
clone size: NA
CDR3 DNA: TGCGCCAGCAGTGAAAAAGTACAGGGGAACACTGAAGCTTTCTTT
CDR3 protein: CASSEKVQGNTEAFF

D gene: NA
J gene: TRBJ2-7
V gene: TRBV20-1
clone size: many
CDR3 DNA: TGCAGTGCTAGAGCCCCGTTACGGCAATACGAGCAGTACTTC
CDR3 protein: CSARAPLRQYEQYF

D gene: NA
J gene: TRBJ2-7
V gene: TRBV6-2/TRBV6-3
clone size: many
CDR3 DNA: TGTGCCAGCTACGAACACCCCTACGAGCAGTACTTC
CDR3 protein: CASYEHPYEQYF

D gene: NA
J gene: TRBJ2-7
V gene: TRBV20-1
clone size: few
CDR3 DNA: TGCAGTGCTAGCTGGGACTTCTCCTACGAGCAGTACTTC
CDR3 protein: CSASWDFSYEQYF

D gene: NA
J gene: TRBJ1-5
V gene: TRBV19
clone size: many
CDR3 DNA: TGTGCCAGTAGTATCTTCAGTAGCAATCAGCCCCAGCATTTT
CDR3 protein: CASSIFSSNQPQHF

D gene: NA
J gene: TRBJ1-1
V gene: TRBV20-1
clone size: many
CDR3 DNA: TGCAGTGCTTGGACCCCAATTGGACTCACTGAAGCTTTCTTT
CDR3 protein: CSAWTPIGLTEAFF

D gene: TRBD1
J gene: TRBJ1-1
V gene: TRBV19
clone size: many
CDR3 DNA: TGTGCCAGTAGTGACAGGGGGTACACTGAAGCTTTCTTT
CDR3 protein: CASSDRGYTEAFF

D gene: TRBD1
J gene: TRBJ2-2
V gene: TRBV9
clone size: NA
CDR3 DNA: TGTGCCAGCAGCCTCGACCCACAGGGGGCTGTCACCGGGGAGCTGTTTTTT
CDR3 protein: CASSLDPQGAVTGELFF

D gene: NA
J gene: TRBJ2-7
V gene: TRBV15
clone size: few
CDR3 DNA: TGTGCCACCAGCAGAGATTCTACCCGCTCCTACGAGCAGTACTTC
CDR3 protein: CATSRDSTRSYEQYF

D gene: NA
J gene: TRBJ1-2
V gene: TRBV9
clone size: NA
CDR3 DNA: TGTGCCAGCAGCGTAGTCCCAGATAACTATGGCTACACCTTC
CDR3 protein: CASSVVPDNYGYTF

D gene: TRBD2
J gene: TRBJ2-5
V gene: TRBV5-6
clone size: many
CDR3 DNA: TGTGCCAGCAGCTTTCAAGGGGAGGGGACCCAGTACTTC
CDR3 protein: CASSFQGEGTQYF

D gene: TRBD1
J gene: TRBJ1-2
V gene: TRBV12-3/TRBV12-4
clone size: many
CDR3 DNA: TGTGCCAGCAGACCCGGGACAGGATATGGCTACACCTTC
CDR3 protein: CASRPGTGYGYTF

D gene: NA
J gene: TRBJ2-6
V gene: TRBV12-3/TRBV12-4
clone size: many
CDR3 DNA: TGTGCCAGCAGACCCACACGGGCTGAGGCCAACGTCCTGACTTTC
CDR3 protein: CASRPTRAEANVLTF

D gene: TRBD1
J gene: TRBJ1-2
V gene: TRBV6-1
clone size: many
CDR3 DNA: TGTGCCAGCAGTGAATCCCGGACAGGTGATAACTATGGCTACACCTTC
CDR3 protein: CASSESRTGDNYGYTF

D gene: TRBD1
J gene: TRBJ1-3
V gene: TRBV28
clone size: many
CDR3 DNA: TGTGCCAGCATGACAGGGTTAAACACCATATATTTT
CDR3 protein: CASMTGLNTIYF

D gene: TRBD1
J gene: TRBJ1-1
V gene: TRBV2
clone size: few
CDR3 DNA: TGTGCCATGTCGGACAGGGGAGGGGACACTGAAGCTTTCTTT
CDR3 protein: CAMSDRGGDTEAFF

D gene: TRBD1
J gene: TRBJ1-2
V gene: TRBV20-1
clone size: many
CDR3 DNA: TGCAGTGCTAGAGATCGGACCGGGACAGCGGACGGCTACACCTTC
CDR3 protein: CSARDRTGTADGYTF

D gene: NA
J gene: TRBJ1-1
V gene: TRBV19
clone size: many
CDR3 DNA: TGTGCCAGTACCCGGGGACCGATGAACACTGAAGCTTTCTTT
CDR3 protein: CASTRGPMNTEAFF

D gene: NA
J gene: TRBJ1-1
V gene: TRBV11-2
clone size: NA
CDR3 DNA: TGTGCCAGCAGCTTAGTCCGGGGGAGGAACACTGAAGCTTTCTTT
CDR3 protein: CASSLVRGRNTEAFF

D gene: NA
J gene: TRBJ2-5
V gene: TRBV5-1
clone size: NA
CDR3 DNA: TGCGCCAGCAGCCCACGGACGGATACGGGAGAGACCCAGTACTTC
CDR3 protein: CASSPRTDTGETQYF

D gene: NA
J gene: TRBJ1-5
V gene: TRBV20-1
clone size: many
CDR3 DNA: TGCAGTGCACTTCCAGGGGATCAGCCCCAGCATTTT
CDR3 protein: CSALPGDQPQHF

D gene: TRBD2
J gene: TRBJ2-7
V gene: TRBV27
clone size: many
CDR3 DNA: TGTGCCAGCCGGGAGGGCGCCCACTACGAGCAGTACTTC
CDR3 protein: CASREGAHYEQYF

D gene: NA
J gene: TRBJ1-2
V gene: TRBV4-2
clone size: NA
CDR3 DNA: TGTGCCAGCAGCCAACATGGTGCTCACCCGCGGTATGGCTACACCTTC
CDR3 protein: CASSQHGAHPRYGYTF

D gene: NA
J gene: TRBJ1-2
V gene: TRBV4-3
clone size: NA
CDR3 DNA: TGCGCCAGCAGCCAAGGCGTCAGGGACGGTGGCTATGGCTACACCTTC
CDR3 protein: CASSQGVRDGGYGYTF